The 3 T cell receptor beta chains reported below all come from one sample, sequenced in a study of blood T cell repertoires in COVID-19. The data were produced by immunoSEQ multiplex PCR, yet TCRdb's version contains in-frame clones alone and is incomplete. The sample has under 150,000 clones, roughly 80% seen once. Sequenced: peripheral blood. The source of these receptors is a man aged 60-69 years with acute or convalescent COVID-19.

The V gene is TRBV3-1 (or the pseudogene TRBV3-2), the J gene TRBJ1-4, with D perhaps matching TRBD1 (6 bases). V gave up 1 base and J gave up 3 bases, with 12 bases separating them. Germline CDR1 is LGHDT and CDR2 is YNNKEL (reference sequence). The CDR3 spans 16 residues. The CDR3 DNA sequence: TGTGCCAGCAGCCAAGTCGGACAGTCACCTAATGAAAAACTGTTTTTT. This codes for CASSQVGQSPNEKLFF.

The chain uses TRBV11-3 and TRBJ2-1, with TRBD1 matching over 9 bases. The germline V gene has CDR1 SGHNT and CDR2 YENEEA. V shed 5 bases and J 9 bases; nucleotides not matched to a gene: 14. The CDR3 sequence is 16 residues long. The CDR3 reads CASSASGQGKNFEQFF. The CDR3 nucleotides are TGTGCCAGCAGCGCCTCGGGACAGGGCAAGAATTTTGAGCAGTTCTTC.

The chain couples TRBV6-6 to TRBJ1-4, with D tentatively TRBD1 (6 bases). Trimming pared 6 bases from V and 4 bases from J, leaving 18 bases between. This CDR3 spans 16 amino acids. The germline CDR1 and CDR2 sequences are MNHNY and SVGAGI (reference sequence). In nucleotides, the CDR3 is TGTGCCAGCAGCTCCCCCGGACAGACCTTTAATGAAAAACTGTTTTTT. This encodes CASSSPGQTFNEKLFF.